A selection of T cell receptor beta chains follows, all from one sample in a study of T cells after somatic rescue of genetic block. Here immunoSEQ multiplex PCR was the method, and the copy in TCRdb shows in-frame clones only, minus some. Of some 68,000 clones in the sample, around 90% were seen once. The sample consisted of peripheral blood mononuclear cells (PBMCs). Every receptor here comes from a man between 25 and 39 years old. Both conserved end residues are part of each CDR3. D genes are given only for firm matches. For some rows the clone size is stated as once, few or many, or as a class when expanded; others skip it.

TRBD1	TRBV7-8	NA	TRBJ2-5	CASRRGTGQETQYF	TGTGCCAGCAGAAGGGGGACAGGGCAAGAGACCCAGTACTTC
NA	TRBV7-9	NA	TRBJ1-3	CASSLGGGERPRGNTIYF	TGTGCCAGCAGCTTAGGTGGGGGGGAGAGGCCCAGAGGAAACACCATATATTTT
NA	TRBV29-1	NA	TRBJ2-2	CSVATGIRGGELFF	TGCAGCGTTGCTACCGGGATCCGGGGCGGGGAGCTGTTTTTT
NA	TRBV5-1	once	TRBJ2-1	CASRSSGAGNEQFF	TGCGCCAGCAGAAGTAGCGGAGCCGGGAATGAGCAGTTCTTC
NA	TRBV19	NA	TRBJ2-7	CASSTQYRDSSYEQYF	TGTGCCAGTAGTACACAGTACAGGGATTCCTCCTACGAGCAGTACTTC
NA	TRBV9	NA	TRBJ1-6	CASSVVAENSPLHF	TGTGCCAGCAGCGTAGTGGCGGAGAATTCACCCCTCCACTTT
NA	TRBV5-1	NA	TRBJ1-3	CASSLARASSGNTIYF	TGCGCCAGCAGCTTGGCAAGGGCCTCCTCTGGAAACACCATATATTTT
TRBD1	TRBV7-9	NA	TRBJ2-7	CASSFPRYGQGSYEQYF	TGTGCCAGCAGCTTTCCGAGGTATGGACAGGGATCCTACGAGCAGTACTTC
NA	TRBV5-1	NA	TRBJ1-4	CASSLTATNEKLFF	TGCGCCAGCAGCTTGACAGCAACTAATGAAAAACTGTTTTTT
TRBD1	TRBV28	NA	TRBJ2-1	CASIKDRVHEQFF	TGTGCCAGCATCAAGGACAGGGTACATGAGCAGTTCTTC
NA	TRBV19	NA	TRBJ2-2	CASSTRRARNTGELFF	TGTGCCAGTAGTACCCGGCGCGCTAGAAACACCGGGGAGCTGTTTTTT
TRBD1	TRBV19	NA	TRBJ2-7	CASRTGQGLSYGQYF	TGTGCCAGTAGGACCGGACAGGGGTTGTCTTACGGGCAGTACTTC
NA	TRBV19	once	TRBJ2-1	CASTPDLGTYNEQFF	TGTGCCAGTACCCCGGACCTAGGGACCTACAATGAGCAGTTCTTC
TRBD2	TRBV6-1	NA	TRBJ2-7	CASIETSFKPEYF	TGTGCCAGCATTGAGACTAGCTTCAAACCAGAGTACTTC
TRBD2	TRBV18	NA	TRBJ2-1	CASGSSGPADEQFF	TGTGCCAGCGGATCTAGCGGACCCGCGGATGAGCAGTTCTTC
NA	TRBV14	NA	TRBJ2-5	CASSQLVGTQYF	TGTGCCAGCAGCCAGCTGGTCGGAACCCAGTACTTC
NA	TRBV4-2	NA	TRBJ2-5	CASSQEAGDRETQYF	TGTGCCAGCAGCCAAGAGGCAGGGGATAGAGAGACCCAGTACTTC
TRBD1	TRBV9	NA	TRBJ1-2	CASSGRQGFYGYTF	TGTGCCAGCAGCGGACGACAGGGTTTCTATGGCTACACCTTC
NA	TRBV7-2	NA	TRBJ1-2	CASSQINSFYGYTF	TGTGCCAGCAGCCAGATCAACAGTTTTTATGGCTACACCTTC
NA	TRBV6-1	NA	TRBJ2-7	CASKEASPPYEQYF	TGTGCCAGCAAGGAGGCCAGTCCTCCCTACGAGCAGTACTTC
TRBD1	TRBV25-1	once	TRBJ2-7	CASKGQGYEQYF	TGTGCCAGCAAGGGACAGGGCTACGAGCAGTACTTC
NA	TRBV4-1	NA	TRBJ2-5	CASSHWRGETQYF	TGCGCCAGCAGCCACTGGCGTGGAGAGACCCAGTACTTC
NA	TRBV15	medium-sized	TRBJ1-5	CATSRDRTARAQHF	TGTGCCACCAGCAGAGATCGGACAGCCCGGGCCCAGCATTTT
TRBD2	TRBV19	NA	TRBJ2-1	CASSPPAGVVSYNEQFF	TGTGCCAGTAGCCCCCCTGCGGGGGTGGTCTCCTACAATGAGCAGTTCTTC
NA	TRBV28	NA	TRBJ1-1	CASSLTGTVNTEAFF	TGTGCCAGCAGTCTCACCGGGACGGTGAACACTGAAGCTTTCTTT
NA	TRBV6-6	NA	TRBJ2-7	CASGDLYEQYF	TGTGCCAGCGGGGACCTCTACGAGCAGTACTTC
NA	TRBV6-1	NA	TRBJ2-7	CARRGTSYEQYF	TGTGCCAGAAGAGGGACCTCCTACGAGCAGTACTTC
NA	TRBV28	once	TRBJ1-5	CASGRGKPQHF	TGTGCCAGCGGCCGTGGTAAGCCCCAGCATTTT
NA	TRBV28	NA	TRBJ2-5	CASSFPGKRETQYF	TGTGCCAGCAGTTTCCCAGGAAAAAGGGAGACCCAGTACTTC
NA	TRBV16	NA	TRBJ1-3	CASSQSRVSGNTIYF	TGTGCCAGCAGCCAATCCCGGGTCTCTGGAAACACCATATATTTT